One sample yielded the 18 T cell receptor beta chains listed below, sequenced in a study of blood T cell repertoires in COVID-19. Only in-frame clones appear in the TCRdb table, and some are missing; sequencing was by immunoSEQ multiplex PCR. In the table there are around 140,000 clones, 60% to 85% of which are singletons. The sample comprised peripheral blood. Receptor source: an older woman with acute or convalescent COVID-19.

The V call is TRBV6-2 or TRBV6-3, the J call TRBJ1-2; 8 bases agree with TRBD1. V trimming: 5 bases; J trimming: 7 bases; junction bases outside the gene matches: 3. Germline lookup yields CDR1 MNHEY and CDR2 SVGEGT. This CDR3 comprises 12 residues. DNA of the CDR3: TGTGCCAGCAGTCAGGGGGCTGGTGGCTACACCTTC. Its protein product is CASSQGAGGYTF.

The CDR3 sequence is CASSGRTETSLGYGYTF. The DNA of the CDR3 is TGTGCCAGCAGCGGAAGGACAGAAACGTCGCTAGGCTATGGCTACACCTTC. This chain connects TRBV14 to TRBJ1-2; weak D call: TRBD1 (6 bases). Germline CDR1 SGHDN, CDR2 FVKESK. Trimming pared 5 bases from V and 4 bases from J, leaving 23 bases between. The CDR3 spans 17 residues.

The rearrangement uses TRBV18 and TRBJ2-3, with 7 bases lining up with TRBD2. J lost 4 bases, V lost 3 bases, and 7 bases had no gene match. The germline CDR1 and CDR2 sequences are KGHSH and LQKENI. The CDR3 consists of 15 residues. The CDR3 spells CASSPWGGTSDTQYF. CDR3 DNA sequence: TGTGCCAGCTCACCGTGGGGGGGAACCTCAGATACGCAGTATTTT.

The rearrangement links TRBV7-3 to TRBJ2-2; 8 nucleotides align to TRBD2. Trimming at V came to 5 bases and at J to 6 bases, leaving 17 bases not matched to a gene. The CDR3 runs 18 residues. Per the germline V gene, CDR1 is SGHTA and CDR2 is FQGTGA. CDR3 sequence: CASSAGTRRTRGAGELFF. CDR3 bases: TGTGCCAGCAGCGCCGGGACTAGAAGGACTCGGGGGGCCGGGGAGCTGTTTTTT. Full variable domain (rest looked up from reference TRBV7-3 and TRBJ2-2): GAGVSQTPSNKVTEKGKYVELRCDPISGHTALYWYRQSLGQGPEFLIYFQGTGAADDSGLPNDRFFAVRPEGSVSTLKIQRTERGDSAVYLCASSAGTRRTRGAGELFFGEGSRLTVL.

The chain links TRBV19 to TRBJ2-7, with 12 bases identical to TRBD2. CDR1 is LNHDA, CDR2 SQIVND, per germline (reference sequence). The CDR3 has 16 residues. Trimming took 5 bases from V and 7 from J; bases not matched to a gene: 12. The CDR3 loop reads CASSPTPTSGRWEQYF. CDR3 bases: TGTGCCAGTAGTCCGACCCCGACTAGCGGGAGATGGGAGCAGTACTTC.

The CDR3 here is CASSLVLAGEETQYF. The DNA for the CDR3 is TGCGCCAGCAGCTTGGTACTAGCGGGAGAAGAGACCCAGTACTTC. The J gene is TRBJ2-5, the V gene TRBV5-1; 11 bases are shared with TRBD2. This CDR3 contains 15 residues. V trimming: 0 bases; J trimming: 3 bases; junction bases outside the gene matches: 1. The germline gives CDR1 SGHRS, CDR2 YFSETQ.

The V call is TRBV5-1, the J call TRBJ1-2; TRBD1 might be the D (6 bases). V was trimmed by 1 base and J by 1 base, leaving 8 bases between them. The CDR3 consists of 14 residues. Germline CDR1 and CDR2: SGHRS and YFSETQ. In nucleotides, the CDR3 is TGCGCCAGCAGCTTGAACAGGGTTAACTATGGCTACACCTTC. This translates into CASSLNRVNYGYTF.

This clone was seen only a few times. The chain has TRBV11-2 and TRBJ2-1; D ambiguous. V lost 2 bases to trimming and J lost 7 bases, with 12 bases between them. There are 14 residues in the CDR3. The germline gives CDR1 SGHAT, CDR2 FQNNGV. The CDR3 DNA is TGTGCCAGCAGCTTATCCCCTCTAATAAATGAGCAGTTCTTC. As protein: CASSLSPLINEQFF.

This chain joins TRBV27 and TRBJ2-7, with 9 bases lining up with TRBD2. Per germline, CDR1 MNHEY and CDR2 SMNVEV (reference sequence). The CDR3 is made up of 13 amino acids. With 4 bases clipped from V and 6 bases from J, the junction kept 4 bases outside the gene matches. DNA of the CDR3: TGTGCCAGCAGTTCTAGCGGGATGACCGAGCAGTACTTC. Translating gives CASSSSGMTEQYF.

The chain has TRBV28 and TRBJ1-5; D ambiguous. The CDR3 consists of 13 residues. The germline gives CDR1 MDHEN, CDR2 SYDVKM. With 8 bases removed from V and 2 bases from J, the gap between germline ends came to 10 bases. The CDR3 loop is CASLGSRNQPQHF. As DNA, the CDR3 is TGTGCCAGCCTAGGTAGTCGCAATCAGCCCCAGCATTTT.

This chain uses TRBV27 with TRBJ2-1; D is uncertain. Germline lookup yields CDR1 MNHEY and CDR2 SMNVEV (reference sequence). This CDR3 comprises 12 residues. The ends were cut back, 8 bases at V and 4 bases at J, with 9 bases in the middle. The CDR3 DNA reads as TGTGCCAGCCTCGACAAGTACAATGAGCAGTTCTTC. It yields the protein CASLDKYNEQFF.

This clone is categorized as medium-sized. The rearrangement links TRBV28 to TRBJ1-5, with 10 bases lining up with TRBD1. V lost 8 bases and J lost 3; bases outside the gene matches: 13. CDR1 and CDR2 (germline): MDHEN, SYDVKM. This CDR3 has 17 residues. As DNA, the CDR3 is TGTGCCAGCCACATATCCGGGACAGGGGCTAACAATCAGCCCCAGCATTTT. Its translation is CASHISGTGANNQPQHF. Using reference TRBV28 and TRBJ1-5 for the parts outside the CDR3, the full variable domain is DVKVTQSSRYLVKRTGEKVFLECVQDMDHENMFWYRQDPGLGLRLIYFSYDVKMKEKGDIPEGYSVSREKKERFSLILESASTNQTSMYLCASHISGTGANNQPQHFGDGTRLSIL.

This clone was counted once. The chain carries TRBV27 and TRBJ2-2; TRBD2 aligns across 14 bases. Germline V gene data show CDR1 as MNHEY and CDR2 as SMNVEV (reference sequence). This CDR3 is built from 17 residues. The J segment lost 6 bases and the V segment lost 3 bases, leaving 6 bases of the junction unmatched. CDR3 loop: CASSFLPGLAGAGELFF. For the CDR3, the DNA is TGTGCCAGCAGTTTCCTCCCGGGACTAGCGGGAGCCGGGGAGCTGTTTTTT.

The V and J genes are TRBV3-1 (or the pseudogene TRBV3-2) and TRBJ1-5; tentatively, D is TRBD1 (5 bases). Per the germline V gene, CDR1 is LGHDT and CDR2 is YNNKEL (reference sequence). There are 16 residues in the CDR3. Trimming removed 3 bases from V and 2 bases from J, with 14 bases in between. DNA for the CDR3: TGTGCCAGCAGCCAGAACGGACAAGGGGGCAATCAGCCCCAGCATTTT. This gives the protein CASSQNGQGGNQPQHF.

This clone appeared a single time. This rearrangement joins TRBV19 to TRBJ2-1; D is perhaps TRBD1 (5 bases). The germline V gene encodes CDR1 LNHDA and CDR2 SQIVND (reference sequence). The length of the CDR3 is 13 residues. V lost 6 bases, J lost 4 bases, and 10 bases lay in between. The CDR3: CASSPGPYNEQFF. The CDR3 DNA reads as TGTGCCAGTAGCCCAGGGCCGTACAATGAGCAGTTCTTC.

The rearrangement links TRBV11-3 to TRBJ2-2; 7 bases are shared with TRBD1. Trimming took 4 bases from V and 3 from J; bases not matched to a gene: 2. The CDR3 length is 14 residues. From germline, CDR1 is SGHNT and CDR2 YENEEA. CDR3 in amino acids: CASSSRGYTGELFF. DNA of the CDR3: TGTGCCAGCAGCTCCAGGGGGTACACCGGGGAGCTGTTTTTT.

The chain uses TRBV3-1 (or the pseudogene TRBV3-2) and TRBJ2-1; 11 bases are shared with TRBD2. V lost 1 base and J lost 8; bases outside the gene matches: 4. This CDR3 region has 15 residues. Germline V gene sequence: CDR1 LGHDT, CDR2 YNNKEL (reference sequence). CDR3 residues: CASSQGTSGLYEQFF. CDR3 sequence (DNA): TGTGCCAGCAGCCAAGGGACTAGCGGGCTCTATGAGCAGTTCTTC.

The chain employs TRBV7-8 and TRBJ1-3; no clear D gene. Trimming shortened V by 4 bases and J by 0 bases, and 16 bases separated the two germline ends. Looked up from germline, CDR1 is SGHVS and CDR2 is FQNEAQ. The CDR3 runs 17 residues. The CDR3 sequence: CASSSNIRGSSGNTIYF. As DNA, the CDR3 is TGTGCCAGCAGCTCGAACATACGGGGAAGCTCTGGAAACACCATATATTTT.